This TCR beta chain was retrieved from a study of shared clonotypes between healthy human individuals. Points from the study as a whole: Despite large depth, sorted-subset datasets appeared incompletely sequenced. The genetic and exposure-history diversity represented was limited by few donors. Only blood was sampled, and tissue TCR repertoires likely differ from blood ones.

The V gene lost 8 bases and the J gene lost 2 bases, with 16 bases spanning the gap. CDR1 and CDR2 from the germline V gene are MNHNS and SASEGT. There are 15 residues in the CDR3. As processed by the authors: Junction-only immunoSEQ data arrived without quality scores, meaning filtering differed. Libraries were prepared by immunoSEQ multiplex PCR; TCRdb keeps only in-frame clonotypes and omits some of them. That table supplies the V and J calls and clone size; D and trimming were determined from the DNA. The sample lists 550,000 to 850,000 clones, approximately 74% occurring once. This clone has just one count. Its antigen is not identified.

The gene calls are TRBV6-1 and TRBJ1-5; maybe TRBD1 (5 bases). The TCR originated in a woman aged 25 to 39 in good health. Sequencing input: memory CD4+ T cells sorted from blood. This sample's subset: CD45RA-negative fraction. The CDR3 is CASFKGVSGNQPQHF. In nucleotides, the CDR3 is TGTGCCAGCTTCAAAGGGGTCTCGGGCAATCAGCCCCAGCATTTT.